This section outlines one T cell receptor beta chain sequence together with its context. The antigen remains unidentified. The assay was immunoSEQ multiplex PCR, and TCRdb's table has in-frame clones only and misses some. The sample yields approximately 82,000 clones, just over 85% seen once. The sample belongs to a study of OX40 agonist ivuxolimab in advanced cancers. In the study overall: With ivuxolimab, an agonistic anti-OX40 (CD134) antibody, patients were treated. Findings of the study overall: The average count of expanded clones was higher among CD8+ T cells than among CD4+. By week 6 at 0.1 to 3.0 mg/kg, blood CD4+ and CD8+ T cells had expanded clonally.

The CDR3 length is 17 residues. Germline lookup yields CDR1 LGHNA and CDR2 YSLEER. Trimming removed 0 bases from V and 1 base from J; junction bases left unmatched: 5. The origin of this receptor is an adult with an advanced solid tumor such as melanoma, head and neck, liver or kidney cancer. This specimen was CD4+ or CD8+ T cells sorted from blood, taken in a trial of the OX40 agonist ivuxolimab. The V and J genes are TRBV4-3 and TRBJ2-1; 8 bases fit TRBD2. DNA of the CDR3: TGCGCCAGCAGCCAAGATGTGGCGGGAGGTTCCTACAATGAGCAGTTCTTC. This encodes CASSQDVAGGSYNEQFF.